One T cell receptor beta chain is described in this entry. Antigen specificity is unknown. The data stem from a study of T-cell reconstitution after alpha-beta-depleted transplantation in children. Study results and caveats: T-cell counts and diversity at one year following transplant were attributed mainly to newly produced T cells. Surviving recipient T cells and intrathymic progenitors accounted for some patients' high TCRbeta diversity at day 60.

The V gene lost 2 bases and the J gene lost 8 bases, with 15 bases spanning the gap. The germline V gene has CDR1 SNHLY and CDR2 FYNNEI. This CDR3 has 15 amino acids. Unique molecular identifiers were incorporated during preparation of the TCRbeta library. TCRdb independently ran MiXCR on the PCR reads; one entry per CDR3 protein. The table shows approximately 230,000 distinct CDR3 sequences, with more than 20% occurring only once. The chain couples TRBV2 to TRBJ1-4; D possibly corresponds to TRBD1 (5 bases). This receptor was obtained from a female patient aged 2-10 years who had a stem cell transplant for congenital amegakaryocytic thrombocytopenia, so the T cells may come from the graft donor. The material was PBMCs, mostly from graft donor cells, obtained 360 days after TCRalphabeta/CD19-depleted stem cell transplant. The DNA of the CDR3 is TGTGCCAGCAGTGAAATCGACAGCGGCCGGGAAAAACTGTTTTTT. Translation gives CASSEIDSGREKLFF.